The 27 T cell receptor beta chains in this list originate from one sample, sequenced in a study of tissue T cells after allogeneic stem cell transplantation. The assay was immunoSEQ multiplex PCR, and TCRdb's table has in-frame clones only and misses some. Found here are approximately 1,600 clones, around 45% of them singletons; the top ten hold approximately 30%. Time point given: mouse harvest day 14 after allogeneic transplant. Mouse grafts combined 10^7 T-cell-depleted bone marrow cells with 10^6 splenic CD5+ T cells. The specimen sequenced was spleen. Source of these receptors: a female BALB/c mouse given C57BL/6 T cells with graft-versus-host disease after an allogeneic hematopoietic cell transplant.

A note on this clone: Gene names follow the mouse nomenclature. The read ends 1 residue early relative to the CDR3; the germline J gene fills the gap. V and J are TRBV26 and TRBJ2-5; D is uncertain. The CDR3 is 14 residues long. V was pared by 4 bases and J by 3 bases, with 11 bases between. Germline lookup yields CDR1 KGHPV and CDR2 FQNQEV (reference sequence). The CDR3 loop is CASSPPGSQDTQYF. Incomplete CDR3 DNA: TGTGCCAGCAGTCCTCCGGGGTCTCAAGACACCCAGTAC.

This clone has only a few counts. Any gene name here is a mouse gene name. The read comes to an end 1 residue before the CDR3 does, leaving the germline J gene to fill in the end. The V call is TRBV26, the J call TRBJ2-7; 11 bases are a match to TRBD1. J was trimmed by 4 bases and V by 5 bases; bases with no gene match: 4. Germline-derived CDR1 and CDR2 are KGHPV and FQNQEV (reference sequence). The CDR3 runs 14 residues. The CDR3 bases that were read are TGTGCCAGCAGTGACCGGGACAGGGGGTATGAACAGTAC. It codes for CASSDRDRGYEQY. The full CDR3 sequence reads CASSDRDRGYEQYF.

Concerning this clone itself: Genes here carry mouse names. From the germline J gene comes the end of the CDR3, since the read stops 1 residue before it. The V and J genes are TRBV13-3 and TRBJ2-4; possibly TRBD1 for D (6 bases). CDR3 length equals 16 residues. With 1 base removed from V and 0 bases from J, the gap between germline ends came to 12 bases. Germline CDR1 reads NNHDY; CDR2 reads SYVADS. The CDR3 loop is CASSDPTGYSQNTLYF. The sequenced CDR3 bases are TGTGCCAGCAGTGATCCTACAGGGTATAGTCAAAACACCTTGTAC.

By share, this clone counts as large. Germline and genes here are mouse. Coverage ceases 1 residue before the CDR3 finishes, and the germline J gene fills in the end. The chain joins TRBV13-1 to TRBJ1-3; D ambiguous. Deletions cut 2 bases from V and 0 bases from J, with 3 bases between. The CDR3 is 13 residues long. Per germline, CDR1 NSHNY and CDR2 SYGAGN. Here the CDR3 reads CASSEVSGNTLYF. Incomplete CDR3 DNA: TGTGCCAGCAGTGAGGTTTCTGGAAATACGCTCTAT.

This clone showed up just once. The genes are named according to mouse. The observed sequence ends 1 residue before the CDR3 terminus, with the missing tail filled in from the germline J gene. This rearrangement joins TRBV26 to TRBJ2-4; TRBD2 matches 11 bases. Per the germline V gene, CDR1 is KGHPV and CDR2 is FQNQEV (reference sequence). Trimming at V came to 3 bases and at J to 5 bases, leaving 4 bases not matched to a gene. CDR3 length: 15 amino acids. The CDR3 spells CASSLLGGRRNTLYF. Incomplete CDR3 DNA: TGTGCCAGCAGTCTACTGGGGGGGCGCCGAAACACCTTGTAC.

Regarding this clone: Gene names and germline refer to mouse. The read stops 1 residue short of the end of the CDR3; the missing end is completed from the germline J gene. This chain joins TRBV24 and TRBJ2-7, with TRBD2 matching 9 bases. V was pared by 0 bases and J by 0 bases, with 9 bases of the junction left unmatched. The CDR3 loop spans 18 amino acids. The germline V gene has CDR1 KGHTA and CDR2 FRNEEI. The CDR3 sequence: CASSLYSWGGASSYEQYF. The sequenced part of the CDR3 DNA is TGTGCCAGCAGTCTGTATAGCTGGGGGGGGGCTAGCTCCTATGAACAGTAC.

Of note for this clone: The gene names given are mouse names. The read is 1 residue too short to cover the CDR3 end, so that end is filled in from the germline J gene. The J gene is TRBJ2-7, the V gene TRBV26; a possible D gene is TRBD1 (5 bases). With 4 bases removed from V and 1 base from J, the gap between germline ends came to 11 bases. Germline V gene sequence: CDR1 KGHPV, CDR2 FQNQEV (reference sequence). CDR3 length equals 14 residues. The sequenced CDR3 bases are TGTGCCAGCAGTCCCAGGGTGGAGTCCTATGAACAGTAC. This gives the protein CASSPRVESYEQY. The complete CDR3 reads CASSPRVESYEQYF.

Of note for this clone: Gene names are mouse gene names. The CDR3 end falls 1 residue outside the read, so it is completed with the germline J gene. This chain joins TRBV16 and TRBJ2-4; possibly TRBD1 for D (6 bases). The germline gives CDR1 SGHSA, CDR2 FRNQAP. The length of the CDR3 is 12 residues. The V end was cut by 5 bases, the J end by 5 bases, with 8 bases between. CDR3 DNA (partial): TGTGCAAGCAGCCCGACAGGAAACACCTTGTAC. This sequence encodes CASSPTGNTLY. The whole CDR3 sequence is CASSPTGNTLYF. Filled out from reference TRBV16 and TRBJ2-4, the complete variable domain reads NAGVIQTPRHKVTGKGQEATLWCEPISGHSAVFWYRQTIVQGLEFLTYFRNQAPIDDSGMPKERFSAQMPNQSHSTLKIQSTQPQDSAVYLCASSPTGNTLYFGAGTRLSVL.

Note on this clone: Mouse names are used for the genes. The read falls 1 residue short of the CDR3 end, and the missing part is taken from the germline J gene. This chain connects TRBV31 to TRBJ2-4, with TRBD2 matching over 7 bases. CDR1 and CDR2 (germline): GKSSPN, SITVG. V gave up 0 bases and J gave up 0 bases; unmatched junction bases: 12. This CDR3 comprises 18 residues. CDR3 DNA (partial): TGTGCCTGGAGTCTAGTCGGGGCTGGGGGTTATAGTCAAAACACCTTGTAC. As protein: CAWSLVGAGGYSQNTLY. The full CDR3 sequence reads CAWSLVGAGGYSQNTLYF. Drawing the rest from reference TRBV31 and TRBJ2-4, the complete variable domain is AQTIHQWPVAEIKAVGSPLSLGCTIKGKSSPNLYWYWQATGGTLQQLFYSITVGQVESVVQLNLSASRPKDDQFILSTEKLLLSHSGFYLCAWSLVGAGGYSQNTLYFGAGTRLSVL.

Remarks on this clone: The listed genes are named as in mouse. The observed sequence ends 1 residue before the CDR3 terminus, with the missing tail filled in from the germline J gene. The chain employs TRBV5 and TRBJ1-1; unclear D gene. V gave up 0 bases and J gave up 3 bases, with 5 bases separating them. This CDR3 has 13 amino acids. Germline V gene data show CDR1 as LGHNA and CDR2 as YNLKQL (reference sequence). The CDR3 sequence: CASSQDTDTEVFF. Incomplete CDR3 DNA: TGTGCCAGCAGCCAAGATACGGACACAGAAGTCTTC.

Regarding this clone: Mouse gene names apply. The CDR3 end falls 1 residue outside the read, so it is completed with the germline J gene. V usage is TRBV26 and J usage is TRBJ2-5, with 7 positions matching TRBD1. Per germline, CDR1 KGHPV and CDR2 FQNQEV (reference sequence). CDR3 length equals 13 residues. Trimming removed 3 bases from V and 4 bases from J; junction bases left unmatched: 1. The CDR3 DNA, read in part, is TGTGCCAGCAGTCTAGGACAGGAAGACACCCAGTAC. Amino acid sequence: CASSLGQEDTQY. The full CDR3 protein reads CASSLGQEDTQYF.

Worth noting for this clone: Germline and genes: mouse. The read terminates 1 residue before the CDR3 end, so the remaining end is supplied by the germline J gene. The chain carries TRBV29 and TRBJ2-4; 7 nucleotides agree with TRBD2. Germline CDR1 MSHET, CDR2 SYDVDS. The CDR3 runs to 13 residues. V dropped 6 bases and J dropped 0; count of bases not matched to a gene: 0. CDR3 DNA (partial): TGTGCTAGCAGCTGGGGGAGTCAAAACACCTTGTAC. Translation gives CASSWGSQNTLY. The full CDR3 is CASSWGSQNTLYF.

This clone is labeled large (0.1 to 1%). Genes here carry mouse names. This CDR3 reads CASSQETGGRVEQYF. The part of the CDR3 DNA that was read is TGTGCCAGCAGCCAAGAGACTGGGGGGAGGGTTGAACAGTAC. V is TRBV5 and J is TRBJ2-7; 10 bases are a match to TRBD2. The read finishes 1 residue shy of the CDR3 end, and the germline J gene is used to complete it. This CDR3 is built from 15 residues. Trimming at V came to 0 bases and at J to 6 bases, leaving 5 bases not matched to a gene. Germline V CDR1 and CDR2: LGHNA, YNLKQL (reference sequence).

This clone was counted between two and nine times. The genes are named according to mouse. The read ends 1 residue before the CDR3 terminus; that terminus is restored from the germline J gene. The chain couples TRBV16 to TRBJ2-3; D may be TRBD1 or TRBD2 (6 bases each). The CDR3 is 15 amino acids. CDR1 is SGHSA and CDR2 is FRNQAP in the germline V gene. V was cut by 2 bases and J by 5 bases, with 14 bases left in between. CDR3 region: CASSLSGGDGETLYF. The sequenced part of the CDR3 DNA is TGTGCAAGCAGCTTAAGCGGGGGCGATGGAGAAACGCTGTAT. Drawing the rest from reference TRBV16 and TRBJ2-3, the complete variable domain is NAGVIQTPRHKVTGKGQEATLWCEPISGHSAVFWYRQTIVQGLEFLTYFRNQAPIDDSGMPKERFSAQMPNQSHSTLKIQSTQPQDSAVYLCASSLSGGDGETLYFGSGTRLTVL.

Note on this clone: The genes are named according to mouse. The read halts 1 residue ahead of the CDR3 end, with the missing end drawn from the germline J gene. The rearrangement joins TRBV12-2 to TRBJ2-1; 10 bases map to TRBD2. This CDR3 comprises 15 residues. V gave up 4 bases and J gave up 6 bases; unmatched junction bases: 8. The V gene's germline CDR1 is SGHLS and CDR2 HYDKME. The covered CDR3 bases are TGTGCCAGCTCCCTTCCCGGGACTGGGGTTGCTGAGCAGTTC. As protein: CASSLPGTGVAEQF. The whole CDR3 protein reads CASSLPGTGVAEQFF.

On this clone: Gene names refer to mouse genes. Sequencing ends 1 residue short of the CDR3 end; the germline J gene provides the rest. The chain links TRBV16 to TRBJ2-2; D is ambiguous. The germline CDR1 and CDR2 sequences are SGHSA and FRNQAP. V was trimmed by 2 bases and J by 4 bases, leaving 8 bases between them. The length of the CDR3 is 14 residues. CDR3 in amino acids: CASSLRGGTGQLYF. The CDR3 DNA, read in part, is TGTGCAAGCAGCTTACGGGGAGGCACCGGGCAGCTCTAC. Full variable domain (rest looked up from reference TRBV16 and TRBJ2-2): NAGVIQTPRHKVTGKGQEATLWCEPISGHSAVFWYRQTIVQGLEFLTYFRNQAPIDDSGMPKERFSAQMPNQSHSTLKIQSTQPQDSAVYLCASSLRGGTGQLYFGEGSKLTVL.

In its sample, this clone was seen a few times. Mouse gene names apply. Read data end 1 residue before the CDR3 end; the end is taken from the germline J gene. The chain combines TRBV13-2 with TRBJ2-7, with TRBD2 identical over 9 bases. The CDR3 totals 12 residues. Germline loops: CDR1 NNHNN, CDR2 SYGAGS (reference sequence). J gave up 5 bases and V 5 bases, and 2 bases lay outside the gene matches. The CDR3 spells CASGAGGDEQYF. The DNA read from the CDR3 is TGTGCCAGCGGGGCTGGGGGGGATGAACAGTAC.

This clone has a handful of counts. Gene names are the mouse ones. The read ends 1 residue before the CDR3 terminus; that terminus is restored from the germline J gene. This rearrangement joins TRBV16 to TRBJ2-7, with 11 positions matching TRBD2. The germline gives CDR1 SGHSA, CDR2 FRNQAP. The J segment lost 4 bases and the V segment lost 3 bases, leaving 2 bases of the junction unmatched. The CDR3 runs 14 residues. CDR3 DNA (partial): TGTGCAAGCAGCTTGACTGGGGGGGGGTATGAACAGTAC. Its protein product is CASSLTGGGYEQY. The entire CDR3 protein is CASSLTGGGYEQYF.

This clone was observed a few times. Gene labels here are mouse ones. Sequencing ends 1 residue short of the CDR3 end; the germline J gene provides the rest. The rearrangement joins TRBV13-1 to TRBJ2-3; D ambiguous. V gave up 0 bases and J gave up 0 bases, with 11 bases separating them. The germline CDR1 and CDR2 sequences are NSHNY and SYGAGN. This CDR3 region has 16 residues. CDR3 DNA (partial): TGTGCCAGCAGTGATGCTACAGAATATAGTGCAGAAACGCTGTAT. Its translation is CASSDATEYSAETLY. The CDR3 in its entirety is CASSDATEYSAETLYF.

Concerning this clone: Gene names and germline refer to mouse. Read sequence stops 1 residue before the CDR3 end, and the germline J gene provides the missing end. This chain uses TRBV31 with TRBJ2-4; 10 nucleotides line up with TRBD1. Germline V gene lookup returns CDR1 GKSSPN and CDR2 SITVG. This CDR3 spans 14 amino acids. With 0 bases clipped from V and 6 bases from J, the junction kept 3 bases outside the gene matches. CDR3 DNA (partial): TGTGCCTGGAGTCTAGGGACAGGGGTGAACACCTTGTAC. Translating gives CAWSLGTGVNTLY. In full, the CDR3 reads CAWSLGTGVNTLYF.

Details on this clone: The listed genes are named as in mouse. With the read ending 1 residue before the CDR3 end, the germline J gene is used to fill in that end. The V and J genes are TRBV26 and TRBJ1-4; D is unresolved. This CDR3 spans 14 amino acids. Trimming removed 4 bases from V and 0 bases from J, with 6 bases in between. In germline, CDR1 is KGHPV, CDR2 FQNQEV (reference sequence). Here the CDR3 reads CASSRQISNERLFF. Incomplete CDR3 DNA: TGTGCCAGCAGTCGACAAATTTCCAACGAAAGATTATTT.

With regard to this clone: Genes and germline are mouse. The CDR3 end is not reached by the read, which stops 1 residue before it; the germline J gene fills it in. This sequence joins TRBV19 and TRBJ2-5, with TRBD2 identical over 8 bases. V lost 2 bases, J lost 2 bases, and 7 bases stayed unmatched. Germline V gives CDR1 FNHDT, CDR2 SITEND (reference sequence). There are 16 residues in the CDR3. CDR3 DNA, as far as it was read: TGTGCCAGCAGTATGTGGGGGGGGCGCGCCCAAGACACCCAGTAC. Its protein product is CASSMWGGRAQDTQY. Given in full, the CDR3 is CASSMWGGRAQDTQYF.

This clone was seen more than once but under ten times. Genes here carry mouse names. The read stops 1 residue short of the end of the CDR3; the missing end is completed from the germline J gene. The chain employs TRBV29 and TRBJ1-3, with unresolved D. Germline CDR1 reads MSHET; CDR2 reads SYDVDS. The CDR3 is made up of 14 amino acids. V was shortened by 6 bases and J by 0 bases, with 9 bases between the two germline ends. CDR3 residues: CASRTQISGNTLYF. The CDR3 bases that were read are TGTGCTAGCAGAACACAGATTTCTGGAAATACGCTCTAT.

Comments on this clone: Genes and germline come from the mouse. The read falls 1 residue short of the CDR3 end, and the missing part is taken from the germline J gene. This sequence joins TRBV20 and TRBJ2-7; TRBD2 agrees at 8 bases. V lost 3 bases and J lost 3; bases outside the gene matches: 4. CDR1 GFQATS and CDR2 STVNSAI come from the germline V gene. The CDR3 loop spans 13 amino acids. CDR3 DNA (partial): TGTGGTGCTAGTCGGACTGGGCACTATGAACAGTAC. Translating it yields CGASRTGHYEQY. The whole CDR3 is CGASRTGHYEQYF.

A note on this clone: Germline and genes here are mouse. Coverage ceases 1 residue before the CDR3 finishes, and the germline J gene fills in the end. J is TRBJ2-3 and V is TRBV16; D gene ambiguous. Germline V gives CDR1 SGHSA, CDR2 FRNQAP. V shed 3 bases and J shed 0 bases, with 7 bases lying between them. The CDR3 runs to 14 residues. The CDR3 DNA, read in part, is TGTGCAAGCAGCTTTGCATCTAGTGCAGAAACGCTGTAT. Amino acids: CASSFASSAETLY. The full CDR3 protein is CASSFASSAETLYF.

As regards this clone: The genes are named according to mouse. The read ends 1 residue shy of where the CDR3 ends; the end is completed using the germline J gene. The sample has other DNA sequences that encode this CDR3 too. The V call is TRBV13-1, the J call TRBJ2-3, with TRBD2 identical over 8 bases. CDR3 length: 16 amino acids. Germline loops: CDR1 NSHNY, CDR2 SYGAGN. V lost 0 bases to trimming and J lost 3 bases; unmatched junction nucleotides: 6. CDR3 region: CASSDGGGQGAETLYF. CDR3 DNA (partial): TGTGCCAGCAGTGATGGGGGGGGGCAGGGGGCAGAAACGCTGTAT.

Worth noting for this clone: Mouse gene names and germline throughout. The read ends 1 residue shy of where the CDR3 ends; the end is completed using the germline J gene. V and J are TRBV4 and TRBJ2-7, with 9 bases identical to TRBD2. The CDR3 totals 13 residues. Trimming at V came to 5 bases and at J to 4 bases, leaving 3 bases not matched to a gene. Germline CDR1 LGHDT, CDR2 YNNKQL (reference sequence). The DNA read from the CDR3 is TGTGCCAGCAGCCTCGACTGGGGGTATGAACAGTAC. It is translated as CASSLDWGYEQY. The entire CDR3 sequence reads CASSLDWGYEQYF.